This T cell receptor beta chain was identified during a study of blood T cell repertoires in COVID-19. With V trimmed by 7 bases and J by 5 bases, 8 bases remained unmatched. Looked up from germline, CDR1 is SGHRS and CDR2 is YFSETQ. This CDR3 contains 14 residues. Repertoires were generated with immunoSEQ multiplex PCR, while TCRdb's copy carries only in-frame clones and drops some. The table has 150,000 to 200,000 clones, roughly 88% seen once; the top ten hold about a tenth. The V call is TRBV5-1, the J call TRBJ2-1, with 8 bases aligning to TRBD1. The clonotype originates from a woman at least 80 years old with active or convalescent COVID-19. Sequencing was done on a sample of peripheral blood. This CDR3 is CASRPGQDHNEQFF. The CDR3 bases are TGCGCCAGCCGCCCGGGACAGGATCACAATGAGCAGTTCTTC.